These 18 T cell receptor beta chains were all obtained from the same sample, sequenced in a study of cytomegalovirus exposure and HLA in healthy donors. The PCR made use of 60 Vbeta and 13 Jbeta primers. The protocol was immunoSEQ multiplex PCR, while the TCRdb copy is restricted to in-frame clones and leaves out a portion. There are roughly 130,000 clones in the sample; roughly 80% occur only once, and approximately 8.2% lies in the top ten. Sequencing input: PBMCs. The source of these receptors is a woman in her fifties or sixties in good health and CMV-seropositive.

The V and J genes are TRBV6-1 and TRBJ1-6, with a weak D call TRBD1 (6 bases). Germline loops: CDR1 MNHNS, CDR2 SASEGT. The CDR3 consists of 15 residues. The V end was cut by 6 bases, the J end by 10 bases, with 19 bases between. Here the CDR3 reads CASRNLNRAGSPLHF. DNA for the CDR3: TGTGCCAGCAGGAACCTAAACAGGGCGGGCTCACCCCTCCACTTT.

V gene TRBV5-1 combines with J gene TRBJ1-4; TRBD1 agrees at 7 bases. The junction had 6 bases not matched to a gene; V was cut back by 0 bases and J by 4 bases. From germline, CDR1 is SGHRS and CDR2 YFSETQ. The CDR3 contains 16 residues. This chain's CDR3 is CASSLAGGKNNEKLFF. The CDR3 DNA reads as TGCGCCAGCAGCTTGGCAGGGGGTAAAAATAATGAAAAACTGTTTTTT.

This rearrangement joins TRBV6-1 to TRBJ1-1, with a weak D call TRBD1 (6 bases). Germline V lookup: CDR1 MNHNS, CDR2 SASEGT. Trimming took 6 bases from V and 4 from J, leaving 12 bases between them. There are 13 residues in the CDR3. The CDR3 here is CASSLQGSTEAFF. CDR3 sequence (DNA): TGTGCCAGCAGCCTACAGGGAAGCACTGAAGCTTTCTTT.

V gene TRBV19 combines with J gene TRBJ1-5, with 10 nucleotides matching TRBD1. This CDR3 is 15 amino acids long. Germline-derived CDR1 and CDR2 are LNHDA and SQIVND (reference sequence). With V trimmed by 5 bases and J by 5 bases, 6 bases remained unmatched. CDR3 amino acids: CASSGAGQGYQPQHF. The CDR3 DNA is TGTGCCAGTAGTGGCGCGGGACAGGGGTATCAGCCCCAGCATTTT.

The chain carries TRBV28 and TRBJ1-2; 7 bases line up with TRBD1. J was trimmed by 8 bases and V by 3 bases; bases with no gene match: 12. This CDR3 is 15 amino acids long. CDR1 and CDR2 (germline): MDHEN, SYDVKM. This CDR3 reads CASSFPRGNRGGYTF. DNA of the CDR3: TGTGCCAGCAGTTTCCCCAGGGGAAACAGGGGAGGCTACACCTTC.

The gene calls are TRBV15 and TRBJ2-1; D is perhaps TRBD2 (6 bases). Germline CDR1 LNHNV, CDR2 YYDKDF (reference sequence). V lost 1 base and J 9 bases, leaving 16 bases between the germline ends. The CDR3 covers 15 residues. CDR3 sequence reads: CATSRGLTGVGEQFF. Written as DNA, the CDR3 is TGTGCCACCAGCAGAGGTCTGACGGGGGTCGGTGAGCAGTTCTTC.

This clone was seen just once. CDR3 loop: CASSAGTGGSYEQYF. For the CDR3, the DNA is TGTGCCAGCAGCGCCGGGACAGGGGGCTCCTACGAGCAGTACTTC. The chain is built from TRBV6-4 and TRBJ2-5, with TRBD1 matching 11 bases. The J call could be wrong; TRBJ2-7 is a better fit for the DNA end. Germline lookup yields CDR1 MRHNA and CDR2 SNTAGT. There are 15 residues in the CDR3.

This chain links TRBV5-6 with TRBJ2-5, with TRBD2 matching 10 bases. Germline loops: CDR1 SGHDT, CDR2 YYEEEE. Germline trimming cut 0 bases from V and 9 bases from J; bases unmatched to any gene: 5. This CDR3 spans 14 amino acids. The chain's CDR3 is CASSLGERGGAQYF. As DNA, the CDR3 is TGTGCCAGCAGCTTGGGTGAGCGGGGGGGCGCCCAGTACTTC.

This sequence joins TRBV9 and TRBJ1-3; possible D gene TRBD1, 5 bases. There are 13 residues in the CDR3. V was clipped by 3 bases and J by 9 bases, with 13 bases between them. Germline CDR1 reads SGDLS; CDR2 reads YYNGEE. The CDR3 spells CASSATPGGTIYF. CDR3 DNA: TGTGCCAGCAGCGCGACTCCCGGGGGCACCATATATTTT.

Concerning this clone itself: An end of the junction differs from the germline gene, which may be a read error. This rearrangement joins TRBV14 to TRBJ1-2; the D is unclear. Germline V gene data show CDR1 as SGHDN and CDR2 as FVKESK. The CDR3 extends over 16 amino acids. The CDR3 is CTSSRDVMGSNYGYTF. DNA of the CDR3: TGTACCAGCAGCCGGGATGTAATGGGGAGCAACTATGGCTACACCTTC.

This clone was detected a few times. The chain couples TRBV6-1 to TRBJ2-3; 11 nucleotides match TRBD2. Germline CDR1 reads MNHNS; CDR2 reads SASEGT. The CDR3 length is 15 residues. V gave up 8 bases and J gave up 6 bases; unmatched junction bases: 10. CDR3 protein: CASRFLAGGVDTQYF. CDR3 in DNA: TGTGCCAGCCGGTTCCTAGCGGGGGGTGTCGATACGCAGTATTTT.

The chain joins TRBV28 to TRBJ2-1, with TRBD1 matching 8 bases. The CDR3 spans 15 residues. Per germline, CDR1 MDHEN and CDR2 SYDVKM. V lost 6 bases and J lost 5; bases outside the gene matches: 9. The CDR3 DNA is TGTGCCAGCAGGGTTGGACAGGGCTTGAACAATGAGCAGTTCTTC. Amino acid sequence: CASRVGQGLNNEQFF.

V usage is TRBV9 and J usage is TRBJ1-1; 8 positions agree with TRBD1. The CDR3 runs to 15 residues. CDR1 is SGDLS, CDR2 YYNGEE, per germline. Trimming at V came to 4 bases and at J to 0 bases, leaving 5 bases not matched to a gene. CDR3: CASSPGQVMNTEAFF. The DNA of the CDR3 is TGTGCCAGCAGCCCGGGACAGGTCATGAACACTGAAGCTTTCTTT. The complete variable domain, with remaining parts taken from reference TRBV9 and TRBJ1-1, reads DSGVTQTPKHLITATGQRVTLRCSPRSGDLSVYWYQQSLDQGLQFLIQYYNGEERAKGNILERFSAQQFPDLHSELNLSSLELGDSALYFCASSPGQVMNTEAFFGQGTRLTVV.

This rearrangement joins TRBV30 to TRBJ1-1; 9 bases fit TRBD1. Unmatched junction bases numbered 8, after V lost 1 base and J lost 5 bases. This CDR3 is 15 amino acids long. Germline V gene lookup returns CDR1 GTSNPN and CDR2 SVGIG (reference sequence). The CDR3 spells CAWSAPGTGRTEAFF. CDR3 nucleotides: TGTGCCTGGAGTGCACCCGGGACAGGGAGGACTGAAGCTTTCTTT.

This chain links TRBV11-2 with TRBJ2-5, with D possibly matching TRBD2 (6 bases). V lost 3 bases, J lost 8 bases, and 13 bases lay in between. Germline V gene lookup returns CDR1 SGHAT and CDR2 FQNNGV. This CDR3 contains 13 residues. This CDR3 reads CASSLEGMDTQYF. CDR3 bases: TGTGCCAGCAGCTTGGAGGGTATGGATACCCAGTACTTC.

The chain couples TRBV7-3 to TRBJ1-1, with 11 bases matching TRBD1. Germline V gene data show CDR1 as SGHTA and CDR2 as FQGTGA. This CDR3 has 17 residues. V was clipped by 5 bases and J by 1 base; unmatched bases: 9. The CDR3 here is CASSQDRGRLGNTEAFF. In DNA, the CDR3 is TGTGCCAGCAGCCAGGACAGGGGGCGCCTTGGGAACACTGAAGCTTTCTTT.

V gene TRBV4-1 combines with J gene TRBJ1-1, with D unclear. Germline CDR1 is MGHRA and CDR2 is YSYEKL. The CDR3 runs 13 residues. V was shortened by 1 base and J by 7 bases, with 10 bases between the two germline ends. In DNA form, the CDR3 reads TGCGCCAGCAGCCAAGTATCCCGGGGTGAAGCTTTCTTT. Its translation: CASSQVSRGEAFF.

V gene TRBV7-8 combines with J gene TRBJ2-1; TRBD2 aligns across 11 bases. The germline V gene encodes CDR1 SGHVS and CDR2 FQNEAQ. The CDR3 length is 16 residues. Trimming removed 3 bases from V and 6 bases from J; junction bases left unmatched: 7. The CDR3 here is CASSFGLAGGVNEQFF. Here the CDR3 DNA reads TGTGCCAGCAGCTTCGGCCTAGCGGGGGGCGTCAATGAGCAGTTCTTC.